These 32 T cell receptor beta chains came from one sample sequenced in a study of PD-1 blockade in classical Hodgkin lymphoma. Every one of the patients relapsed after autologous stem cell transplantation (brentuximab vedotin exposure was variable). Assay: immunoSEQ multiplex PCR; the TCRdb copy retains only in-frame clones and omits some. The data contain tens of thousands of clones, 75% to 90% of them singletons. This specimen was peripheral blood mononuclear cells (PBMCs), taken at baseline. The receptors come from a human donor with classical Hodgkin lymphoma.

The chain recombines TRBV28 with TRBJ2-1, with TRBD2 matching over 9 bases. The CDR3 extends over 15 amino acids. CDR1 MDHEN and CDR2 SYDVKM come from the germline V gene. V was clipped by 6 bases and J by 0 bases; unmatched bases: 3. CDR3 protein: CASSHSGSSYNEQFF. The CDR3 bases are TGTGCCAGCAGCCATAGCGGGAGCTCCTACAATGAGCAGTTCTTC.

CDR3 DNA: TGCGCCAGCAGCCAAGAGGCTAGCGGGAGCAATGAGCAGTTCTTC. This codes for CASSQEASGSNEQFF. The chain is built from TRBV4-1 and TRBJ2-1, with 10 bases aligning to TRBD2. CDR1 is MGHRA and CDR2 is YSYEKL in the germline V gene. The CDR3 length is 15 residues. J gave up 6 bases and V 0 bases, and 2 bases lay outside the gene matches.

This chain links TRBV30 with TRBJ2-6; no clear D. The CDR3 sequence is 15 residues long. V was trimmed by 6 bases and J by 0 bases, leaving 12 bases between them. Germline CDR1 and CDR2: GTSNPN and SVGIG (reference sequence). CDR3 sequence: CACSMVPSGANVLTF. Here the CDR3 DNA reads TGTGCCTGTAGCATGGTACCCTCTGGGGCCAACGTCCTGACTTTC.

The table lists this clone with a few counts. The rearrangement links TRBV10-3 to TRBJ1-1; D unclear. The CDR3 runs to 14 residues. Germline CDR1 ENHRY, CDR2 SYGVKD. The V and J ends lost 0 bases and 0 bases respectively, with 5 bases between them. The CDR3 loop reads CAISESTVNTEAFF. The CDR3, as DNA: TGTGCCATCAGTGAGTCAACAGTGAACACTGAAGCTTTCTTT.

The chain recombines TRBV19 with TRBJ2-5; 15 bases are a match to TRBD2. J was trimmed by 5 bases and V by 8 bases; bases with no gene match: 6. Germline-derived CDR1 and CDR2 are LNHDA and SQIVND (reference sequence). The CDR3 contains 15 residues. The CDR3 DNA reads TGTGCCAGTGGACTAGCGGGAGGGTCTCGGGAGACCCAGTACTTC. Translating it yields CASGLAGGSRETQYF. Based on the CDR3 plus reference TRBV19 and TRBJ2-5, the full variable domain is DGGITQSPKYLFRKEGQNVTLSCEQNLNHDAMYWYRQDPGQGLRLIYYSQIVNDFQKGDIAEGYSVSREKKESFPLTVTSAQKNPTAFYLCASGLAGGSRETQYFGPGTRLLVL.

The chain recombines TRBV25-1 with TRBJ1-1; tentatively, D is TRBD1 (5 bases). Germline CDR1 and CDR2: MGHDK and SYGVNS. V was cut by 7 bases and J by 0 bases, with 9 bases left in between. The length of the CDR3 is 13 residues. The CDR3 is CASTDSLNTEAFF. The DNA for the CDR3 is TGTGCCAGCACAGACAGCCTGAACACTGAAGCTTTCTTT.

The rearrangement joins TRBV11-3 to TRBJ2-2; TRBD1 matches 8 bases. The CDR3 is 17 residues long. Per the germline V gene, CDR1 is SGHNT and CDR2 is YENEEA. J gave up 1 base and V 1 base, and 5 bases lay outside the gene matches. The CDR3 reads CASSLGTGQGNTGELFF. CDR3 DNA sequence: TGTGCCAGCAGCTTAGGGACTGGACAGGGGAACACCGGGGAGCTGTTTTTT.

The genes are TRBV2 and TRBJ2-1; D may match TRBD1 or TRBD2 (5 bases each). CDR1 is SNHLY, CDR2 FYNNEI, per germline. The ends were cut back, 2 bases at V and 3 bases at J, with 8 bases in the middle. CDR3 length equals 14 residues. The CDR3 loop reads CASSERDRYNEQFF. Here the CDR3 DNA reads TGTGCCAGCAGTGAAAGGGACCGCTACAATGAGCAGTTCTTC. Full variable domain (remainder filled in from reference TRBV2 and TRBJ2-1): EPEVTQTPSHQVTQMGQEVILRCVPISNHLYFYWYRQILGQKVEFLVSFYNNEISEKSEIFDDQFSVERPDGSNFTLKIRSTKLEDSAMYFCASSERDRYNEQFFGPGTRLTVL.

The V gene is TRBV4-2, the J gene TRBJ1-6; D is possibly TRBD1 (5 bases). The CDR3 spans 15 residues. Per germline, CDR1 LGHNA and CDR2 YNFKEQ. V was clipped by 5 bases and J by 5 bases, with 13 bases between them. CDR3 coding DNA: TGTGCCAGCAGCGCGCGGTGGGGGGATAATTCACCCCTCCACTTT. Translation: CASSARWGDNSPLHF.

This chain joins TRBV2 and TRBJ2-1; the D gene is possibly TRBD2 (6 bases). V gave up 9 bases and J gave up 2 bases, with 14 bases separating them. The CDR3 is made up of 14 amino acids. Germline loops: CDR1 SNHLY, CDR2 FYNNEI. CDR3 DNA sequence: TGTGCCAGTTCGGGACTTTTGACCTACAATGAGCAGTTCTTC. Encoded protein: CASSGLLTYNEQFF. Full variable domain (missing parts from reference TRBV2 and TRBJ2-1): EPEVTQTPSHQVTQMGQEVILRCVPISNHLYFYWYRQILGQKVEFLVSFYNNEISEKSEIFDDQFSVERPDGSNFTLKIRSTKLEDSAMYFCASSGLLTYNEQFFGPGTRLTVL.

The chain employs TRBV27 and TRBJ1-2, with 7 nucleotides matching TRBD1. Per germline, CDR1 MNHEY and CDR2 SMNVEV (reference sequence). The V gene end was trimmed by 6 bases and the J gene end by 4 bases; junction bases not matched to a gene: 8. This CDR3 has 14 residues. Here the CDR3 reads CASSPTGKGYGYTF. The DNA of the CDR3 is TGTGCCAGCAGCCCGACAGGGAAAGGCTATGGCTACACCTTC.

V and J are TRBV5-1 and TRBJ2-1, with 11 bases aligning to TRBD2. The V gene end was trimmed by 0 bases and the J gene end by 9 bases; junction bases not matched to a gene: 5. This CDR3 comprises 15 residues. Germline CDR1 reads SGHRS; CDR2 reads YFSETQ. The CDR3 loop is CASSLVAGGPPEQFF. CDR3 coding DNA: TGCGCCAGCAGCTTGGTAGCGGGAGGGCCGCCTGAGCAGTTCTTC.

The V gene is TRBV30, the J gene TRBJ1-2, with unresolved D. The CDR3 runs to 12 residues. The V and J ends lost 4 bases and 5 bases respectively, with 11 bases between them. Germline lookup yields CDR1 GTSNPN and CDR2 SVGIG (reference sequence). DNA for the CDR3: TGTGCCTGGAAAGGCCTCGCTTATGGCTACACCTTC. Translated: CAWKGLAYGYTF.

J is TRBJ2-7 and V is TRBV11-2; 13 nucleotides align to TRBD2. The V gene end was trimmed by 3 bases and the J gene end by 5 bases; junction bases not matched to a gene: 13. The CDR3 runs 18 residues. The germline V gene has CDR1 SGHAT and CDR2 FQNNGV. The CDR3 spells CASSFAITSGRASNEQYF. CDR3 DNA sequence: TGTGCCAGCAGCTTCGCGATTACTAGCGGGAGGGCCAGCAACGAGCAGTACTTC.

As for this clone: The same CDR3 arises from other DNA sequences in this sample as well. The rearrangement uses TRBV5-6 and TRBJ1-2; D is perhaps TRBD1 (6 bases). The ends were cut back, 2 bases at V and 2 bases at J, with 7 bases in the middle. The V gene's germline CDR1 is SGHDT and CDR2 YYEEEE. The CDR3 sequence is 13 residues long. The CDR3 DNA reads TGTGCCAGCAGCTTACAGGGAAACTATGGCTACACCTTC. It yields the protein CASSLQGNYGYTF.

CDR3 in DNA: TGTGCCACCAGCTCCAGGGGGGGGGACACTGAAGCTTTCTTT. Translating gives CATSSRGGDTEAFF. This chain connects TRBV15 to TRBJ1-1; 7 bases line up with TRBD1. The CDR3 has 14 amino acids. After removal of 5 bases from V and 3 bases from J, the junction contained 6 bases not matched to a gene. Looked up from germline, CDR1 is LNHNV and CDR2 is YYDKDF (reference sequence).

The gene calls are TRBV18 and TRBJ1-4; D is possibly TRBD1 (5 bases). Trimming left V 6 bases short and J 5 bases short, with 16 bases between. Germline lookup yields CDR1 KGHSH and CDR2 LQKENI. The CDR3 extends over 15 amino acids. CDR3 coding DNA: TGTGCCAGCTCTCTCTACGGGACGGTGAATGAAAAACTGTTTTTT. This encodes CASSLYGTVNEKLFF.

This chain connects TRBV7-2 to TRBJ2-4; 10 bases map to TRBD2. The germline CDR1 and CDR2 sequences are SGHTA and FQGNSA. V was clipped by 1 base and J by 6 bases; unmatched bases: 12. The CDR3 extends over 18 amino acids. CDR3: CASSLGAYSSGSLNIQYF. In DNA, the CDR3 is TGTGCCAGCAGCTTAGGGGCTTATTCTAGCGGGAGTCTAAACATTCAGTACTTC.

The rearrangement joins TRBV29-1 to TRBJ1-2; 7 bases align to TRBD1. Germline V CDR1 and CDR2: SQVTM, ANQGSEA. This CDR3 has 14 amino acids. The CDR3: CSATGTDRFYGYTF. CDR3 nucleotide sequence: TGCAGTGCAACCGGGACAGACCGTTTCTATGGCTACACCTTC.

The chain employs TRBV6-5 and TRBJ1-4, with D hard to call. Looked up from germline, CDR1 is MNHEY and CDR2 is SVGAGI. V was pared by 1 base and J by 3 bases, with 3 bases between. This CDR3 contains 13 residues. The CDR3 DNA reads as TGTGCCAGCAGTTACTTATCTAATGAAAAACTGTTTTTT. Protein: CASSYLSNEKLFF.

The chain has TRBV11-2 and TRBJ2-7; perhaps TRBD2 as D (6 bases). Germline CDR1 SGHAT, CDR2 FQNNGV. V lost 5 bases and J lost 3, with 14 bases in between. The CDR3 is 14 amino acids. The CDR3 region is CASSPRDFYYEQYF. CDR3 DNA sequence: TGTGCCAGCAGCCCCCGGGACTTCTACTACGAGCAGTACTTC. Full variable domain (missing parts from reference TRBV11-2 and TRBJ2-7): EAGVAQSPRYKIIEKRQSVAFWCNPISGHATLYWYQQILGQGPKLLIQFQNNGVVDDSQLPKDRFSAERLKGVDSTLKIQPAKLEDSAVYLCASSPRDFYYEQYFGPGTRLTVT.

The chain links TRBV6-6 to TRBJ1-2; 7 nucleotides line up with TRBD1. This CDR3 region has 15 residues. Germline CDR1 reads MNHNY; CDR2 reads SVGAGI (reference sequence). J lost 5 bases, V lost 4 bases, and 10 bases had no gene match. In DNA form, the CDR3 reads TGTGCCAGCAGTTTGGGACAGCTTAGGGGGTATGGCTACACCTTC. It is translated as CASSLGQLRGYGYTF.

The rearrangement joins TRBV29-1 to TRBJ2-1; 10 bases align to TRBD1. The ends lost 2 bases at V and 4 bases at J; junction bases unmatched: 2. The CDR3 is 14 residues long. The germline CDR1 and CDR2 sequences are SQVTM and ANQGSEA. The CDR3 DNA sequence: TGCAGCGTTGAATTGGGACAGGGGTACAATGAGCAGTTCTTC. It translates to CSVELGQGYNEQFF.

The chain employs TRBV7-2 and TRBJ1-2; D may be TRBD1 (6 bases). This CDR3 has 13 residues. V dropped 5 bases and J dropped 7 bases, with 14 bases sitting between them. Per the germline V gene, CDR1 is SGHTA and CDR2 is FQGNSA. This CDR3 reads CASSIGGGFGYTF. DNA for the CDR3: TGTGCCAGCAGCATAGGGGGGGGCTTTGGCTACACCTTC.

The chain uses TRBV4-1 and TRBJ2-1; D remains ambiguous. Germline CDR1 MGHRA, CDR2 YSYEKL. The V and J ends lost 2 bases and 3 bases respectively, with 5 bases between them. This CDR3 contains 13 residues. CDR3 region: CASSQLFYNEQFF. CDR3 in DNA: TGCGCCAGCAGCCAACTATTCTACAATGAGCAGTTCTTC.

The genes are TRBV7-9 and TRBJ2-1; 10 bases agree with TRBD1. Germline assignment: CDR1 SEHNR and CDR2 FQNEAQ (reference sequence). This CDR3 is 15 amino acids long. The trim removed 7 bases at V and 5 bases at J, leaving 8 bases unmatched. CDR3: CASTVGTGADNEQFF. CDR3 coding DNA: TGTGCCAGCACAGTAGGGACAGGGGCGGACAATGAGCAGTTCTTC.

The V call is TRBV11-2, the J call TRBJ1-1; tentative D call: TRBD1 (6 bases). V was clipped by 7 bases and J by 0 bases, with 21 bases between them. The CDR3 runs to 17 residues. CDR1 SGHAT and CDR2 FQNNGV come from the germline V gene. The CDR3 region has the DNA TGTGCCAGCACGACCGGGACAATGTATTACATGAACACTGAAGCTTTCTTT. This gives the protein CASTTGTMYYMNTEAFF.

The chain has TRBV5-4 and TRBJ2-3; 8 bases agree with TRBD2. Germline CDR1 and CDR2: SGHNT and YYREEE (reference sequence). This CDR3 spans 13 amino acids. V was pared by 10 bases and J by 5 bases, with 9 bases of the junction left unmatched. The CDR3 sequence is CACSAGVGDTQYF. The CDR3 DNA follows: TGTGCCTGTTCAGCGGGAGTGGGAGATACGCAGTATTTT.

The chain recombines TRBV7-9 with TRBJ2-7; D assignment may be TRBD1 or TRBD2 (5 bases each). The V gene lost 4 bases and the J gene lost 7 bases, with 14 bases spanning the gap. The germline V gene has CDR1 SEHNR and CDR2 FQNEAQ (reference sequence). This CDR3 is built from 13 residues. The CDR3 protein is CASSWQGEGEQYF. The CDR3 coding sequence is TGTGCCAGCAGCTGGCAGGGAGAGGGTGAGCAGTACTTC.

The V gene is TRBV27, the J gene TRBJ1-6; D is possibly TRBD1 (6 bases). The CDR3 is 14 residues long. Per germline, CDR1 MNHEY and CDR2 SMNVEV (reference sequence). Trimming shortened V by 3 bases and J by 7 bases, and 10 bases separated the two germline ends. CDR3 sequence (DNA): TGTGCCAGCAGTTTTGTACAGGGAAATTCACCCCTCCACTTT. This translates into CASSFVQGNSPLHF.

The rearrangement joins TRBV18 to TRBJ2-3; 9 bases are a match to TRBD1. The trim removed 2 bases at V and 1 base at J, leaving 10 bases unmatched. Germline V lookup: CDR1 KGHSH, CDR2 LQKENI. The CDR3 runs to 18 residues. CDR3 loop: CASSPVRTGEAGTDTQYF. In nucleotides, the CDR3 is TGTGCCAGCTCACCAGTGAGGACAGGGGAGGCCGGCACAGATACGCAGTATTTT. Combining the CDR3 with reference TRBV18 and TRBJ2-3 gives the whole variable domain NAGVMQNPRHLVRRRGQEARLRCSPMKGHSHVYWYRQLPEEGLKFMVYLQKENIIDESGMPKERFSAEFPKEGPSILRIQQVVRGDSAAYFCASSPVRTGEAGTDTQYFGPGTRLTVL.

The chain is built from TRBV11-2 and TRBJ2-7; D is ambiguous. The CDR3 length is 12 residues. V was clipped by 1 base and J by 6 bases, with 7 bases between them. Germline-derived CDR1 and CDR2 are SGHAT and FQNNGV. This CDR3 is CASSLAGAEQYF. CDR3 sequence (DNA): TGTGCCAGCAGCTTAGCAGGAGCCGAGCAGTACTTC.